A selection of T cell receptor beta chains follows, all from one sample in a study of OX40 agonist ivuxolimab in advanced cancers. Libraries were prepared by immunoSEQ multiplex PCR; TCRdb keeps only in-frame clonotypes and omits some of them. The data contain approximately 77,000 clones, around 92% of them seen just once; the ten biggest clones take up 0.45% to 0.65%. The sample in question was CD4+ or CD8+ T cells sorted from blood, obtained in a trial of the OX40 agonist ivuxolimab. All receptors come from an adult with an advanced solid tumor such as melanoma, head and neck, liver or kidney cancer. Each CDR3 is given with its conserved first and last residue. The D gene is left open where the match is weak. For some rows the clone size is stated as once, few or many, or as a class when expanded; others skip it.

d_call: -
clone_size: -
j_call: TRBJ1-2
v_call: TRBV6-1
cdr3_length: 13
cdr3_nt: TGTGCCAGCAGGTTAATGACAGTTTATGGCTACACCTTC
cdr3_aa: CASRLMTVYGYTF

d_call: TRBD1
clone_size: -
j_call: TRBJ2-1
v_call: TRBV7-9
cdr3_length: 15
cdr3_nt: TGTGCCAGCAGCTTCGCCCAGACAGGGCTGGATGAGCAGTTCTTC
cdr3_aa: CASSFAQTGLDEQFF

d_call: -
clone_size: -
j_call: TRBJ2-7
v_call: TRBV4-2
cdr3_length: 15
cdr3_nt: TGTGCCAGCAGCCAAGATTGGGCAGCGACCTACGAGCAGTACTTC
cdr3_aa: CASSQDWAATYEQYF

d_call: -
clone_size: once
j_call: TRBJ2-5
v_call: TRBV5-1
cdr3_length: 15
cdr3_nt: TGCGCCAGCAGCTTGGCGGACGGGCCGGCGGAGACCCAGTACTTC
cdr3_aa: CASSLADGPAETQYF

d_call: -
clone_size: -
j_call: TRBJ2-1
v_call: TRBV11-3
cdr3_length: 14
cdr3_nt: TGTGCCACCAAGACCGGTAGCTCCTACAATGAGCAGTTCTTC
cdr3_aa: CATKTGSSYNEQFF

d_call: -
clone_size: -
j_call: TRBJ2-7
v_call: TRBV16
cdr3_length: 15
cdr3_nt: TGTGCCAGCAGCCTGTACTACCCCTCTGGCTACGAGCAGTACTTC
cdr3_aa: CASSLYYPSGYEQYF

d_call: TRBD2
clone_size: -
j_call: TRBJ2-7
v_call: TRBV7-2
cdr3_length: 13
cdr3_nt: TGTGCCAGCAGCACATGGACTAGCACCGAGCAGTACTTC
cdr3_aa: CASSTWTSTEQYF

d_call: TRBD2
clone_size: -
j_call: TRBJ2-7
v_call: TRBV11-2
cdr3_length: 15
cdr3_nt: TGTGCCAGCAGAATTAGGCTAGCGGGAGTTGTCGAGCAGTACTTC
cdr3_aa: CASRIRLAGVVEQYF

d_call: -
clone_size: few
j_call: TRBJ2-5
v_call: TRBV6-5
cdr3_length: 16
cdr3_nt: TGTGCCAGCAGTTACTCTGGGACGGTGAGCCTAGAGACCCAGTACTTC
cdr3_aa: CASSYSGTVSLETQYF

d_call: TRBD1
clone_size: -
j_call: TRBJ1-2
v_call: TRBV6-6
cdr3_length: 15
cdr3_nt: TGTGCCAGCAGAATTCCGGGACAGAGAGACTATGGCTACACCTTC
cdr3_aa: CASRIPGQRDYGYTF

d_call: -
clone_size: -
j_call: TRBJ2-5
v_call: TRBV5-1
cdr3_length: 16
cdr3_nt: TGCGCCAGCAGCTTGGCCCGGCTACTGGAGCAAGAGACCCAGTACTTC
cdr3_aa: CASSLARLLEQETQYF

d_call: -
clone_size: once
j_call: TRBJ2-5
v_call: TRBV7-3
cdr3_length: 14
cdr3_nt: TGTGCCAGCAGCCCACATTCAGGGGGGGAGACCCAGTACTTC
cdr3_aa: CASSPHSGGETQYF

d_call: TRBD2
clone_size: -
j_call: TRBJ2-1
v_call: TRBV7-9
cdr3_length: 15
cdr3_nt: TGTGCCAGCAGCTTAGCGCTAGCGGGGGACAATGAGCAGTTCTTC
cdr3_aa: CASSLALAGDNEQFF

d_call: -
clone_size: -
j_call: TRBJ2-2
v_call: TRBV11-2
cdr3_length: 15
cdr3_nt: TGTGCCAGCAGCTTAGATCAGTTCCCCCCCGGGGAGCTGTTTTTT
cdr3_aa: CASSLDQFPPGELFF

d_call: TRBD2
clone_size: -
j_call: TRBJ2-7
v_call: TRBV28
cdr3_length: 16
cdr3_nt: TGTGCCAGCAGCTTCCTTAGCGGGATGGGTTCCTACGAGCAGTACTTC
cdr3_aa: CASSFLSGMGSYEQYF

d_call: TRBD2
clone_size: -
j_call: TRBJ2-7
v_call: TRBV4-3
cdr3_length: 15
cdr3_nt: TGCGCCAGCAGCCAACGACTAGCGGGACCCTACGAGCAGTACTTC
cdr3_aa: CASSQRLAGPYEQYF

d_call: TRBD1
clone_size: -
j_call: TRBJ2-1
v_call: TRBV7-2
cdr3_length: 14
cdr3_nt: TGTGCCAGCAGCTTAGACAGGGGGCGAGATGAGCAGTTCTTC
cdr3_aa: CASSLDRGRDEQFF

d_call: -
clone_size: -
j_call: TRBJ2-2
v_call: TRBV5-1
cdr3_length: 15
cdr3_nt: TGCGCCAGCAGCCAGGGACTGGTGAACACCGGGGAGCTGTTTTTT
cdr3_aa: CASSQGLVNTGELFF

d_call: -
clone_size: -
j_call: TRBJ2-3
v_call: TRBV21-1
cdr3_length: 13
cdr3_nt: TGTGCCAGCAGCACTCTTGGGACTCTGGCGCAGTATTTT
cdr3_aa: CASSTLGTLAQYF

d_call: TRBD2
clone_size: once
j_call: TRBJ2-2
v_call: TRBV5-1
cdr3_length: 17
cdr3_nt: TGCGCCAGCAACCCCCGGTGGTCTAGCGGAAACACCGGGGAGCTGTTTTTT
cdr3_aa: CASNPRWSSGNTGELFF

d_call: TRBD1
clone_size: -
j_call: TRBJ1-5
v_call: TRBV9
cdr3_length: 15
cdr3_nt: TGTGCCAGCAGCGTACGAGGGACAGTGAATCAGCCCCAGCATTTT
cdr3_aa: CASSVRGTVNQPQHF

d_call: -
clone_size: -
j_call: TRBJ2-1
v_call: TRBV7-2
cdr3_length: 17
cdr3_nt: TGTGCCAGCAGCTCCCTACCCCGACAGACCCCATACAATGAGCAGTTCTTC
cdr3_aa: CASSSLPRQTPYNEQFF

d_call: -
clone_size: few
j_call: TRBJ1-1
v_call: TRBV20-1
cdr3_length: 11
cdr3_nt: TGCAGTGGGAGAAGGAACACTGAAGCTTTCTTT
cdr3_aa: CSGRRNTEAFF

d_call: TRBD1
clone_size: -
j_call: TRBJ2-2
v_call: TRBV19
cdr3_length: 16
cdr3_nt: TGTGCCAGTAGTTCTTACAGGGGGCAGGTCACCGGGGAGCTGTTTTTT
cdr3_aa: CASSSYRGQVTGELFF

d_call: -
clone_size: -
j_call: TRBJ1-6
v_call: TRBV5-1
cdr3_length: 15
cdr3_nt: TGCGCCAGCAGCTTAGTTCATCAGGGAGGTTCACCCCTCCACTTT
cdr3_aa: CASSLVHQGGSPLHF

d_call: -
clone_size: -
j_call: TRBJ2-7
v_call: TRBV6-5
cdr3_length: 14
cdr3_nt: TGTGCCAGCAGTTACGCGCCGACTGTGTTGGAGCAGTACTTC
cdr3_aa: CASSYAPTVLEQYF

d_call: TRBD1
clone_size: -
j_call: TRBJ1-2
v_call: TRBV29-1
cdr3_length: 13
cdr3_nt: TGCAGCGCCGGACAGGGTAGGGACTATGGCTACACCTTC
cdr3_aa: CSAGQGRDYGYTF